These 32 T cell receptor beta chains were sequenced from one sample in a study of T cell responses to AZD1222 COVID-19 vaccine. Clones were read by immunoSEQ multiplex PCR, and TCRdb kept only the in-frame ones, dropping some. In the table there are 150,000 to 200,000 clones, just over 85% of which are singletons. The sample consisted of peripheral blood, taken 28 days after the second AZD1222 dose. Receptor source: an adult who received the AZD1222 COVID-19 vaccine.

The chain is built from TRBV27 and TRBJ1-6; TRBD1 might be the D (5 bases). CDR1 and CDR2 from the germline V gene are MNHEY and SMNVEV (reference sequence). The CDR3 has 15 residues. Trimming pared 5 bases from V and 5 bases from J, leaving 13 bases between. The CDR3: CASSPRTRNNSPLHF. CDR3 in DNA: TGTGCCAGCAGTCCCCGGACACGAAATAATTCACCCCTCCACTTT.

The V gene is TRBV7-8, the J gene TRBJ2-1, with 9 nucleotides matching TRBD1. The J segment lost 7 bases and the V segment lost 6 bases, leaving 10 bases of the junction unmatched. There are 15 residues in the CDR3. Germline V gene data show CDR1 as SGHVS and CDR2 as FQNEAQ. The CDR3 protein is CASRPRTGVANEQFF. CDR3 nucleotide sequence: TGTGCCAGCAGGCCTCGGACAGGGGTCGCGAATGAGCAGTTCTTC.

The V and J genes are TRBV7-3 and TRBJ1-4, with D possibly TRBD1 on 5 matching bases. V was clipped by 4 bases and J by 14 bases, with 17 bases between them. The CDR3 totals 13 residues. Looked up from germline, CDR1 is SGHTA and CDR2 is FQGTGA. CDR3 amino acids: CASSSGPGQTLFF. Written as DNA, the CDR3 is TGTGCCAGCAGCTCGGGACCCGGCCAGACGCTGTTTTTT.

The CDR3, as DNA: TGTGCCAGTATAGGTAGCGGGGGGCCCCAAGAGACCCAGTACTTC. Encoded protein: CASIGSGGPQETQYF. This sequence joins TRBV19 and TRBJ2-5; TRBD2 agrees at 10 bases. J lost 1 base, V lost 7 bases, and 6 bases had no gene match. This CDR3 is 15 amino acids long. Germline V lookup: CDR1 LNHDA, CDR2 SQIVND (reference sequence). The whole variable domain, filled in from reference TRBV19 and TRBJ2-5, reads DGGITQSPKYLFRKEGQNVTLSCEQNLNHDAMYWYRQDPGQGLRLIYYSQIVNDFQKGDIAEGYSVSREKKESFPLTVTSAQKNPTAFYLCASIGSGGPQETQYFGPGTRLLVL.

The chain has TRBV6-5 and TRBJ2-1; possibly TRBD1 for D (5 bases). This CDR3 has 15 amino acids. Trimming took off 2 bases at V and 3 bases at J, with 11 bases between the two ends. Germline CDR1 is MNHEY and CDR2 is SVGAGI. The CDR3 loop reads CASSYTPTDYNEQFF. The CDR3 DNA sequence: TGTGCCAGCAGTTACACACCGACAGACTACAATGAGCAGTTCTTC.

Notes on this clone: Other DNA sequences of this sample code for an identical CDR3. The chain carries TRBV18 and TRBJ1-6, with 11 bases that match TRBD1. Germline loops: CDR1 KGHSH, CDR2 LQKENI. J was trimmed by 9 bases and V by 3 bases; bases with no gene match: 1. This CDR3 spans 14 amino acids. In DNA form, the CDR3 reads TGTGCCAGCTCACCTGGGACAGGGGGTTCACCCCTCCACTTT. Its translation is CASSPGTGGSPLHF.

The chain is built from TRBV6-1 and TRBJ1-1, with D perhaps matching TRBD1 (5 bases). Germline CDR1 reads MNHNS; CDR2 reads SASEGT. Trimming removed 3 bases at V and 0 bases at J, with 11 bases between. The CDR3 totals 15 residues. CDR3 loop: CASSDQGRMNTEAFF. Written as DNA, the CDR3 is TGTGCCAGCAGTGACCAGGGACGGATGAACACTGAAGCTTTCTTT.

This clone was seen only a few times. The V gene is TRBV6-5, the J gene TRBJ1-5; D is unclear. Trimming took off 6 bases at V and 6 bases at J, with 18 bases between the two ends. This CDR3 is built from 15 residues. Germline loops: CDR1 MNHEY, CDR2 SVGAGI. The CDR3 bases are TGTGCCAGCAGGAGGGTCCTCGAGGGTTCTCAGCCCCAGCATTTT. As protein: CASRRVLEGSQPQHF.

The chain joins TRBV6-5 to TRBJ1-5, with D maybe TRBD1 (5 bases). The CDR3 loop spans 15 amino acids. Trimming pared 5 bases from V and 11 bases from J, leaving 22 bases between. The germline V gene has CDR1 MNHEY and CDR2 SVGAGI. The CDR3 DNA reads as TGTGCCAGCAGTCCACGGAGGGACGGGGGATCGACCCAGCATTTT. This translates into CASSPRRDGGSTQHF.

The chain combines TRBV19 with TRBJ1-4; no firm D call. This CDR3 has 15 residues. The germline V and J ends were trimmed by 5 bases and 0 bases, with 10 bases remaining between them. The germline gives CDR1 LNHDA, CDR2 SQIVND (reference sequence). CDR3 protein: CASSDYSTTNEKLFF. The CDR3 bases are TGTGCCAGTAGTGACTACAGTACAACTAATGAAAAACTGTTTTTT.

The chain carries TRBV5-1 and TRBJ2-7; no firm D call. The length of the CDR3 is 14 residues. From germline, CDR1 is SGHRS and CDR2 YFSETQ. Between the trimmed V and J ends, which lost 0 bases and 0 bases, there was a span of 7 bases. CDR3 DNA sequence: TGCGCCAGCAGCTTGGGACCCCTCTCCTACGAGCAGTACTTC. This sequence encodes CASSLGPLSYEQYF.

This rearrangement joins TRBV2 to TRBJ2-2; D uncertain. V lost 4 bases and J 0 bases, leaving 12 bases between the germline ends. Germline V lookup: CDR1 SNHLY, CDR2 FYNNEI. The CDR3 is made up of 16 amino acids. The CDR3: CASSGPNSPNTGELFF. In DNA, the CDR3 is TGTGCCAGCAGTGGTCCGAACAGCCCGAACACCGGGGAGCTGTTTTTT.

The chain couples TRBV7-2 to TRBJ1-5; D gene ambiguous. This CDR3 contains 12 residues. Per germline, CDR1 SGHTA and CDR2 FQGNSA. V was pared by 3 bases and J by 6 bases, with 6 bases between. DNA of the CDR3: TGTGCCAGCAGCTTGGAATCTCAGCCCCAGCATTTT. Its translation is CASSLESQPQHF.

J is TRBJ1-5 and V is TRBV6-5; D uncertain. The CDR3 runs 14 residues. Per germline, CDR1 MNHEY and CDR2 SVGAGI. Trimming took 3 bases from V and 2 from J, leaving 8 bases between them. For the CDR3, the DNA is TGTGCCAGCAGTTATCAAGGTGGCAATCAGCCCCAGCATTTT. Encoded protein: CASSYQGGNQPQHF.

In DNA, the CDR3 is TGTGCCAGCAGTCGGGACTGGGCTTCCGGCGAGACCCAGTACTTC. This gives the protein CASSRDWASGETQYF. The rearrangement links TRBV6-5 to TRBJ2-5; tentative D call: TRBD2 (6 bases). Germline V gene sequence: CDR1 MNHEY, CDR2 SVGAGI. V lost 5 bases and J 5 bases, leaving 18 bases between the germline ends. The CDR3 spans 15 residues.

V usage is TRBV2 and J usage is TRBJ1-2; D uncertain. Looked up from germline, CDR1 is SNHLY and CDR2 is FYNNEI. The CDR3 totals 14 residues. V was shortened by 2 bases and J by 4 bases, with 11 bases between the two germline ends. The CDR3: CASSESSGLYGYTF. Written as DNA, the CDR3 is TGTGCCAGCAGTGAATCCTCTGGACTCTATGGCTACACCTTC. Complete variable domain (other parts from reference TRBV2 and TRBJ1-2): EPEVTQTPSHQVTQMGQEVILRCVPISNHLYFYWYRQILGQKVEFLVSFYNNEISEKSEIFDDQFSVERPDGSNFTLKIRSTKLEDSAMYFCASSESSGLYGYTFGSGTRLTVV.

CDR3 nucleotides: TGTGCCAGTAGTGGACAGGGGAGGAATGAGCAGTTCTTC. Protein product: CASSGQGRNEQFF. The rearrangement joins TRBV19 to TRBJ2-1; 9 bases line up with TRBD1. V lost 5 bases and J lost 7; bases outside the gene matches: 3. This CDR3 region has 13 residues. From germline, CDR1 is LNHDA and CDR2 SQIVND (reference sequence).

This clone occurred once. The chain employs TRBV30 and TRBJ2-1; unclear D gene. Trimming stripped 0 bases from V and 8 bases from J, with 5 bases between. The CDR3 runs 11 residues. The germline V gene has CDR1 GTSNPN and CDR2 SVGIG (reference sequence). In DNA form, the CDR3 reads TGTGCCTGGAGTGTACTCGATGAGCAGTTCTTC. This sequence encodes CAWSVLDEQFF. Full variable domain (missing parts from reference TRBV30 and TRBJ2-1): SQTIHQWPATLVQPVGSPLSLECTVEGTSNPNLYWYRQAAGRGLQLLFYSVGIGQISSEVPQNLSASRPQDRQFILSSKKLLLSDSGFYLCAWSVLDEQFFGPGTRLTVL.

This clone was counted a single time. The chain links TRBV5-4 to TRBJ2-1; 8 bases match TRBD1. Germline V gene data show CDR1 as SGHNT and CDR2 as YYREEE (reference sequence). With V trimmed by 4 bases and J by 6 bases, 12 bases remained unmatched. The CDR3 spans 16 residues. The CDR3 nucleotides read TGTGCCAGCAGCCCCACAACAGGGGGTGCTACCAATGAGCAGTTCTTC. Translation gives CASSPTTGGATNEQFF.

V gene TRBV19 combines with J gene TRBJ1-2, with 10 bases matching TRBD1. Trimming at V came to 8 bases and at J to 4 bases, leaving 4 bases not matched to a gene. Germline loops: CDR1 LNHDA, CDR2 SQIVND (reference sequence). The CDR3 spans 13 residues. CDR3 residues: CASGDRGFYGYTF. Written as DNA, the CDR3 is TGTGCCAGTGGGGACAGGGGATTCTATGGCTACACCTTC.

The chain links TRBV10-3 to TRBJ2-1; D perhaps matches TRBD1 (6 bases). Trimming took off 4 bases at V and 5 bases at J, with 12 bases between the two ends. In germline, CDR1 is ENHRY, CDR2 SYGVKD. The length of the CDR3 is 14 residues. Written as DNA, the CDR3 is TGTGCCATCAGTGGGACAGTCGAAAACAATGAGCAGTTCTTC. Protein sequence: CAISGTVENNEQFF.

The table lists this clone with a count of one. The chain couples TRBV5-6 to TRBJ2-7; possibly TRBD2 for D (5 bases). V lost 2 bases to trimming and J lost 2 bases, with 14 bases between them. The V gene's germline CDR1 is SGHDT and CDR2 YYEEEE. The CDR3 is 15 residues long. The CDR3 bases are TGTGCCAGCAGCTTACCAATGGACTCGACCTACGAGCAGTACTTC. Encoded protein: CASSLPMDSTYEQYF.

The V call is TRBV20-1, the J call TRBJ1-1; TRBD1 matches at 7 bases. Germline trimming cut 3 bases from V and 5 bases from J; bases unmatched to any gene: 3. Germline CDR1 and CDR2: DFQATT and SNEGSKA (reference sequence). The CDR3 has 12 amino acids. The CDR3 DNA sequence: TGCAGTGCTAGTACAGGGGATACTGAAGCTTTCTTT. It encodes CSASTGDTEAFF.

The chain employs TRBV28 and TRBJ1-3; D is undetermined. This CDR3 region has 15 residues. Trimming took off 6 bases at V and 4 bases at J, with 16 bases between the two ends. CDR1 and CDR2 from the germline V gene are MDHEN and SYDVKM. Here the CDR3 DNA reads TGTGCCAGCAGCCTTCAGTCACCCCTGGGAAACACCATATATTTT. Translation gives CASSLQSPLGNTIYF.

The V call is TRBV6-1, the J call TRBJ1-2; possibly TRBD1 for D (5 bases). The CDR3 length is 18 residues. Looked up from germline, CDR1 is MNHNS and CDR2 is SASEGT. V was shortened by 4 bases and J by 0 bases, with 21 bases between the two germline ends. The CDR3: CASSAPQQVLLPNYGYTF. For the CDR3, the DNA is TGTGCCAGCAGTGCACCGCAACAGGTGCTCCTACCTAACTATGGCTACACCTTC.

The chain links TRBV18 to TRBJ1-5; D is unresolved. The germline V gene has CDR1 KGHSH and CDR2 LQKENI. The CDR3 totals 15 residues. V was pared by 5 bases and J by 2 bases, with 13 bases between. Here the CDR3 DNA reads TGTGCCAGCTCAATCGGGCCCCGTGGCAATCAGCCCCAGCATTTT. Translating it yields CASSIGPRGNQPQHF.

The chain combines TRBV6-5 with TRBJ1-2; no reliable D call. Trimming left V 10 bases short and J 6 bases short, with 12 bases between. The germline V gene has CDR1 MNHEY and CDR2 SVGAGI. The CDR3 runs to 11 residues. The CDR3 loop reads CATQEGDGYTF. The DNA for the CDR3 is TGTGCCACGCAAGAGGGTGATGGCTACACCTTC.

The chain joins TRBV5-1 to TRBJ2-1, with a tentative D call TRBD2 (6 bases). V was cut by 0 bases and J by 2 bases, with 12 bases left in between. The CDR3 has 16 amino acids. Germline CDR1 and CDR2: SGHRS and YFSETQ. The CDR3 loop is CASSLASGRTYNEQFF. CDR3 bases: TGCGCCAGCAGCTTGGCCAGCGGGCGGACCTACAATGAGCAGTTCTTC.

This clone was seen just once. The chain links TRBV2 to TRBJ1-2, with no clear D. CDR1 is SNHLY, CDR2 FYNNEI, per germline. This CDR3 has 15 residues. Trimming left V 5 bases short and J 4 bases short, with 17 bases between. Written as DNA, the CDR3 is TGTGCCAGCAGTCCCGGGATCCACGGTGGCTATGGCTACACCTTC. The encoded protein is CASSPGIHGGYGYTF.

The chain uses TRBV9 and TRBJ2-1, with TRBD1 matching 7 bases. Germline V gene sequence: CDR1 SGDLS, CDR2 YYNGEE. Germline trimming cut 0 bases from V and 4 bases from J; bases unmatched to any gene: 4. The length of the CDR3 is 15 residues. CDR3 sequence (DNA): TGTGCCAGCAGCGTAGGGGCAGGGGGATACAATGAGCAGTTCTTC. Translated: CASSVGAGGYNEQFF.

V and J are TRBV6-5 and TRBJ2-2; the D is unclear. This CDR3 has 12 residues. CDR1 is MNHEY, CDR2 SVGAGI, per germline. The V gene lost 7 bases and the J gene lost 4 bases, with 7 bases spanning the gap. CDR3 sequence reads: CASTVGTGELFF. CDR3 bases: TGTGCCAGCACTGTAGGCACCGGGGAGCTGTTTTTT.

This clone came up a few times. CDR3 DNA sequence: TGTGCCAGTAGTCGGGACAGGGTGGATGAAAAACTGTTTTTT. This sequence encodes CASSRDRVDEKLFF. The chain carries TRBV19 and TRBJ1-4, with TRBD1 matching over 9 bases. V lost 5 bases and J lost 6; bases outside the gene matches: 4. The CDR3 length is 14 residues. Germline values: CDR1 LNHDA, CDR2 SQIVND (reference sequence).